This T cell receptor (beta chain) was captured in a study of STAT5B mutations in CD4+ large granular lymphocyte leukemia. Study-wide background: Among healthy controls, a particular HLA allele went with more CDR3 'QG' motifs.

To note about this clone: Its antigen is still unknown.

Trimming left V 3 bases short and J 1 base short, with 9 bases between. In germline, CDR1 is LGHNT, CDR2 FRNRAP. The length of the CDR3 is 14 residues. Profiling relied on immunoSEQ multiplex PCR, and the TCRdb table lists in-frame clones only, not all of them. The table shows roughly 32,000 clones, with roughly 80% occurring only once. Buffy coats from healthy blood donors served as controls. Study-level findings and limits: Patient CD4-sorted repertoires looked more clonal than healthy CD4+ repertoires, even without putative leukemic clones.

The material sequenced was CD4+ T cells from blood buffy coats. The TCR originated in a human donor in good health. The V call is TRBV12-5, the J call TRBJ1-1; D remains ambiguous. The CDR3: CASGLRDRNTEAFF. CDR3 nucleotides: TGTGCTAGTGGTTTAAGGGATCGGAACACTGAAGCTTTCTTT. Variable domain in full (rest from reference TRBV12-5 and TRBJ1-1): DARVTQTPRHKVTEMGQEVTMRCQPILGHNTVFWYRQTMMQGLELLAYFRNRAPLDDSGMPKDRFSAEMPDATLATLKIQPSEPRDSAVYFCASGLRDRNTEAFFGQGTRLTVV.